This TCR beta chain was retrieved from a study of CD8+ T cells in alopecia areata. In the study overall: Among treated patients, oral tofacitinib was administered at 5 to 10 mg twice daily.

This clone was recorded a few times. Germline loops: CDR1 SQVTM, CDR2 ANQGSEA. V dropped 1 base and J dropped 2 bases, with 15 bases sitting between them. The CDR3 is 15 residues long. Treatment denoted: oral pan-JAK inhibitor, 5-10 mg twice daily. RNA, once extracted, was reverse transcribed into cDNA for use as the sequencing template. Method: immunoSEQ multiplex PCR; TCRdb's copy keeps in-frame clones and lacks some. The table shows about 64,000 clones, with about 45% occurring only once. This sample comprised CD8+ T cells sorted from blood, obtained at approximately week 39, from a patient treated with tofacitinib. This chain connects TRBV29-1 to TRBJ2-7; a possible D gene is TRBD1 (5 bases). This sequence was found in a human donor with alopecia areata. CDR3 sequence (DNA): TGCAGCGTTGAAGGCCCCACAGGCGAGACCTACGAGCAGTACTTC. The encoded protein is CSVEGPTGETYEQYF.